This entry lists 2 T cell receptor beta chains sequenced from one sample in a study of PD-1 blockade in classical Hodgkin lymphoma. In every patient, relapse followed autologous stem cell transplantation, while exposure to brentuximab vedotin differed. The assay was immunoSEQ multiplex PCR, and TCRdb's table has in-frame clones only and misses some. The table records tens of thousands of clones, 80% of them present only once. The material sequenced was peripheral blood mononuclear cells (PBMCs), taken before the second cycle of nivolumab. All receptors derive from a human donor with classical Hodgkin lymphoma.

The rearrangement uses TRBV6-6 and TRBJ2-5; TRBD1 matches at 7 bases. Germline trimming cut 6 bases from V and 3 bases from J; bases unmatched to any gene: 4. The CDR3 has 13 residues. Germline loops: CDR1 MNHNY, CDR2 SVGAGI (reference sequence). CDR3 nucleotide sequence: TGTGCCAGCAGCCCCGGGACAGAAGAGACCCAGTACTTC. This translates into CASSPGTEETQYF.

The chain combines TRBV11-2 with TRBJ1-1, with unresolved D. The CDR3 totals 15 residues. Per the germline V gene, CDR1 is SGHAT and CDR2 is FQNNGV. V lost 7 bases and J lost 5, with 20 bases in between. The CDR3 is CASIRTGSLGTEAFF. Written as DNA, the CDR3 is TGTGCCAGCATCCGTACCGGTTCTTTGGGTACTGAAGCTTTCTTT.